Below, 2 T cell receptor beta chains from the same sample are listed, as sequenced in a study of blood T cell repertoires in COVID-19. Clones were read by immunoSEQ multiplex PCR, and TCRdb kept only the in-frame ones, dropping some. The repertoire holds about 50,000 clones, with around four fifths as singletons. Sequences were obtained from peripheral blood. Source of these receptors: a woman aged 60-70 years with acute or convalescent COVID-19.

This chain connects TRBV29-1 to TRBJ2-1, with D perhaps TRBD2 (6 bases). Germline V gene sequence: CDR1 SQVTM, CDR2 ANQGSEA. The CDR3 contains 16 residues. The V and J ends lost 3 bases and 0 bases respectively, with 15 bases between them. DNA of the CDR3: TGCAGCGTTGAGGGGATTTCAGCGGGCTCCTACAATGAGCAGTTCTTC. Translation gives CSVEGISAGSYNEQFF.

V is TRBV20-1 and J is TRBJ2-3; maybe TRBD2 (6 bases). Trimming stripped 3 bases from V and 1 base from J, with 14 bases between. The CDR3 length is 15 residues. The V gene's germline CDR1 is DFQATT and CDR2 SNEGSKA (reference sequence). The CDR3 region is CSASPREPRTDTQYF. The DNA for the CDR3 is TGCAGTGCTAGTCCGCGGGAACCGCGCACAGATACGCAGTATTTT.